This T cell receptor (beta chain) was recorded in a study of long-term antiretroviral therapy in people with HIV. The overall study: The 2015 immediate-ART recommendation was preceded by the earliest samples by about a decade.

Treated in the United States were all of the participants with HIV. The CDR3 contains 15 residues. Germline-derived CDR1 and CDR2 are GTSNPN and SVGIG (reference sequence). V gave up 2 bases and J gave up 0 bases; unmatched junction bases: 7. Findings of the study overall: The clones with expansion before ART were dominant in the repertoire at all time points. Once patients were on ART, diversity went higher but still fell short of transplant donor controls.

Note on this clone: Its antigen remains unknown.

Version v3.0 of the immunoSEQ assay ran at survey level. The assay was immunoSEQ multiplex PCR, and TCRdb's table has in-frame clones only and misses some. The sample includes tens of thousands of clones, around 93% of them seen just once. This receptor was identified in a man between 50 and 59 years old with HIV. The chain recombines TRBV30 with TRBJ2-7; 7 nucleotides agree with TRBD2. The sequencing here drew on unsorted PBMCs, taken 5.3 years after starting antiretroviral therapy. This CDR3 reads CAWSPVGGSSYEQYF. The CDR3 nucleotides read TGTGCCTGGAGTCCGGTGGGGGGGAGCTCCTACGAGCAGTACTTC.